This is a list of T cell receptor beta chains from one sample in a study of blood T cell repertoires in COVID-19. The protocol was immunoSEQ multiplex PCR, while the TCRdb copy is restricted to in-frame clones and leaves out a portion. The sample carries 60,000 to 80,000 clones, 65% to 90% recorded once. Sequencing was done on a sample of peripheral blood. These receptors came from a man between 50 and 59 years old with acute or convalescent COVID-19. The CDR3 runs from the conserved cysteine through the conserved F or W. Each record gives: V gene, J gene, CDR3 protein.

V: TRBV11-2
J: TRBJ1-6
CDR3: CASSFGTENNSPLHF

V: TRBV19
J: TRBJ1-6
CDR3: CASSSPPGTGGNNSPLHF

V: TRBV5-1
J: TRBJ2-7
CDR3: CASSRQGTGKNEQYF

V: TRBV5-1
J: TRBJ2-3
CDR3: CASSLAGTSGDSTDTQYF

V: TRBV3-1/TRBV3-2
J: TRBJ2-5
CDR3: CASSPGTGGEETQYF

V: TRBV7-3
J: TRBJ2-5
CDR3: CASSFTGNYQETQYF

V: TRBV6-2/TRBV6-3
J: TRBJ2-6
CDR3: CASSGTSGFLSGANVLTF

V: TRBV5-1
J: TRBJ1-6
CDR3: CASSLSGFSYNSPLHF

V: TRBV11-2
J: TRBJ2-5
CDR3: CASRGGGAGETQYF

V: TRBV12-1
J: TRBJ1-2
CDR3: CASSFAGRKTRRNYGYTF

V: TRBV5-1
J: TRBJ1-2
CDR3: CASSAQDYGYTF

V: TRBV10-1
J: TRBJ2-3
CDR3: CASSERDRGADTQYF

V: TRBV5-6
J: TRBJ2-2
CDR3: CASNLLTMNTGELFF

V: TRBV19
J: TRBJ2-5
CDR3: CASSDGTAETQYF

V: TRBV29-1
J: TRBJ1-1
CDR3: CSVRTGDTEAFF

V: TRBV3-1/TRBV3-2
J: TRBJ2-5
CDR3: CASSQAILGETQYF

V: TRBV5-6
J: TRBJ2-5
CDR3: CASSRGTYQETQYF

V: TRBV23-1
J: TRBJ2-7
CDR3: CASSQAGQGSYEQYF

V: TRBV14
J: TRBJ2-7
CDR3: CASSQGRGFYEQYF

V: TRBV7-8
J: TRBJ1-2
CDR3: CASSPVGKGQHYGYTF

V: TRBV18
J: TRBJ2-1
CDR3: CASSGLAGASYNEQFF

V: TRBV7-6
J: TRBJ2-3
CDR3: CASSSTSGGTPNTQYF

V: TRBV6-2/TRBV6-3
J: TRBJ2-2
CDR3: CASSPSGGERTGELFF

V: TRBV19
J: TRBJ2-5
CDR3: CASSKRAGGTQETQYF

V: TRBV29-1
J: TRBJ2-5
CDR3: CSVDMYRGKETQYF

V: TRBV19
J: TRBJ1-4
CDR3: CASIWIAARDEKLFF

V: TRBV5-1
J: TRBJ1-2
CDR3: CASSLPGAANYGYTF

V: TRBV10-3
J: TRBJ2-1
CDR3: CAISDASGGYNEQFF

V: TRBV4-1
J: TRBJ1-6
CDR3: CASSQESGHHHF

V: TRBV9
J: TRBJ1-2
CDR3: CASSVVAANYGYTF